Below are 14 T cell receptor beta chains sequenced from a single sample in a study of T cell responses to AZD1222 COVID-19 vaccine. Method: immunoSEQ multiplex PCR; TCRdb's copy keeps in-frame clones and lacks some. The table includes 120,000 to 150,000 clones, around nine tenths detected once. The sequenced sample was peripheral blood, obtained on day 0 of MenACWY control vaccination. The receptors here all came from an adult in good health.

The chain uses TRBV7-2 and TRBJ2-2; either TRBD1 or TRBD2 may supply D (5 bases each). The CDR3 runs to 13 residues. Germline assignment: CDR1 SGHTA and CDR2 FQGNSA. Trimming removed 5 bases from V and 7 bases from J, with 11 bases in between. CDR3 amino acids: CASSNRGNGELFF. For the CDR3, the DNA is TGTGCCAGCAGCAACCGGGGCAACGGGGAGCTGTTTTTT.

The rearrangement uses TRBV7-8 and TRBJ2-1; D perhaps matches TRBD2 (6 bases). The CDR3 is 12 residues long. V lost 6 bases to trimming and J lost 7 bases, with 10 bases between them. The germline CDR1 and CDR2 sequences are SGHVS and FQNEAQ. CDR3 residues: CASSHAGNEQFF. DNA of the CDR3: TGTGCCAGCAGTCACGCGGGGAATGAGCAGTTCTTC. Full variable domain (missing parts from reference TRBV7-8 and TRBJ2-1): GAGVSQSPRYKVAKRGQDVALRCDPISGHVSLFWYQQALGQGPEFLTYFQNEAQLDKSGLPSDRFFAERPEGSVSTLKIQRTQQEDSAVYLCASSHAGNEQFFGPGTRLTVL.

V and J are TRBV5-1 and TRBJ2-1, with D possibly being TRBD1 (7 bases). The CDR3 runs to 15 residues. Germline V gene sequence: CDR1 SGHRS, CDR2 YFSETQ. Trimming removed 4 bases at V and 3 bases at J, with 14 bases between. CDR3 sequence (DNA): TGCGCCAGCAGCCCCTCAGGGGGGTACTACAATGAGCAGTTCTTC. This gives the protein CASSPSGGYYNEQFF.

The chain joins TRBV3-1 (or the pseudogene TRBV3-2) to TRBJ2-7; TRBD2 matches at 12 bases. Per the germline V gene, CDR1 is LGHDT and CDR2 is YNNKEL (reference sequence). Trimming at V came to 1 base and at J to 9 bases, leaving 7 bases not matched to a gene. There are 15 residues in the CDR3. The CDR3: CASSQGTSGNRVQYF. As DNA, the CDR3 is TGTGCCAGCAGCCAAGGGACTAGCGGGAACAGGGTGCAGTACTTC.

This clone was detected only once. V and J are TRBV10-1 and TRBJ1-1; possibly TRBD1 for D (6 bases). The germline V gene has CDR1 WNHNN and CDR2 SYGVQD (reference sequence). This CDR3 is built from 15 residues. V was trimmed by 6 bases and J by 5 bases, leaving 19 bases between them. DNA for the CDR3: TGCGCCAGCAGCCTCCAGGGGACGTCGGGGACTGAAGCTTTCTTT. Encoded protein: CASSLQGTSGTEAFF.

The chain carries TRBV5-1 and TRBJ1-4; D might be TRBD1 (5 bases). Germline values: CDR1 SGHRS, CDR2 YFSETQ. V dropped 0 bases and J dropped 9 bases, with 9 bases sitting between them. The CDR3 is 13 residues long. The CDR3 spells CASSLGGEKKLFF. The CDR3 DNA follows: TGCGCCAGCAGCTTGGGGGGCGAAAAAAAACTGTTTTTT.

V is TRBV2 and J is TRBJ2-2; D call uncertain. Germline CDR1 reads SNHLY; CDR2 reads FYNNEI. V lost 7 bases to trimming and J lost 7 bases, with 10 bases between them. The CDR3 is 12 residues long. The CDR3, as DNA: TGTGCCAGCAATGGGGATTTCGGGGAGCTGTTTTTT. Amino acids: CASNGDFGELFF.

The chain couples TRBV7-9 to TRBJ1-6; 8 nucleotides agree with TRBD1. The CDR3 length is 17 residues. V lost 3 bases, J lost 2 bases, and 6 bases stayed unmatched. The V gene's germline CDR1 is SEHNR and CDR2 FQNEAQ (reference sequence). The CDR3 DNA reads as TGTGCCAGCAGCTTGGCAGGGGGCCATCCCTATAATTCACCCCTCCACTTT. Translation: CASSLAGGHPYNSPLHF.

This clone was found once. This chain uses TRBV9 with TRBJ1-2; tentatively, D is TRBD1 (5 bases). Trimming shortened V by 2 bases and J by 5 bases, and 13 bases separated the two germline ends. Looked up from germline, CDR1 is SGDLS and CDR2 is YYNGEE. The CDR3 spans 14 residues. The CDR3 here is CASSVRDGGYGYTF. In DNA form, the CDR3 reads TGTGCCAGCAGCGTCAGGGACGGCGGGTATGGCTACACCTTC.

This clone has just a few counts. The J gene is TRBJ1-2, the V gene TRBV18; D unresolved. Germline CDR1 is KGHSH and CDR2 is LQKENI. The CDR3 is 13 amino acids. V lost 3 bases, J lost 6 bases, and 11 bases lay in between. The CDR3: CASSPSRSDGYTF. The DNA for the CDR3 is TGTGCCAGCTCACCTTCCAGGAGTGATGGCTACACCTTC.

The chain has TRBV19 and TRBJ1-5; 8 bases match TRBD1. Trimming removed 5 bases from V and 5 bases from J; junction bases left unmatched: 5. CDR3 length: 14 residues. CDR1 is LNHDA and CDR2 is SQIVND in the germline V gene (reference sequence). This CDR3 is CASSGGQGHQPQHF. The CDR3 region has the DNA TGTGCCAGTAGTGGCGGACAGGGTCATCAGCCCCAGCATTTT.

V gene TRBV27 combines with J gene TRBJ2-2, with TRBD1 matching 7 bases. Germline V gives CDR1 MNHEY, CDR2 SMNVEV (reference sequence). The V segment lost 5 bases and the J segment 5 bases; nucleotides outside the gene matches: 8. CDR3 length: 15 residues. Here the CDR3 DNA reads TGTGCCAGCAGTATACATAAACAGGGGACCGGGGAGCTGTTTTTT. Its protein is CASSIHKQGTGELFF.

The chain has TRBV11-2 and TRBJ1-4; a possible D gene is TRBD1 (6 bases). The CDR3 covers 15 residues. V shed 5 bases and J shed 2 bases, with 12 bases lying between them. Germline values: CDR1 SGHAT, CDR2 FQNNGV. This CDR3 reads CASSLVGATNEKLFF. Written as DNA, the CDR3 is TGTGCCAGCAGCCTCGTGGGGGCCACTAATGAAAAACTGTTTTTT. Full variable domain (remainder filled in from reference TRBV11-2 and TRBJ1-4): EAGVAQSPRYKIIEKRQSVAFWCNPISGHATLYWYQQILGQGPKLLIQFQNNGVVDDSQLPKDRFSAERLKGVDSTLKIQPAKLEDSAVYLCASSLVGATNEKLFFGSGTQLSVL.

The chain is built from TRBV30 and TRBJ2-7, with a weak D call TRBD1 (6 bases). The CDR3 runs to 17 residues. V gave up 3 bases and J gave up 0 bases, with 21 bases separating them. Germline CDR1 is GTSNPN and CDR2 is SVGIG (reference sequence). CDR3 residues: CAWRTGKRDKSSYEQYF. In nucleotides, the CDR3 is TGTGCCTGGAGGACGGGGAAACGGGACAAGAGCTCCTACGAGCAGTACTTC.